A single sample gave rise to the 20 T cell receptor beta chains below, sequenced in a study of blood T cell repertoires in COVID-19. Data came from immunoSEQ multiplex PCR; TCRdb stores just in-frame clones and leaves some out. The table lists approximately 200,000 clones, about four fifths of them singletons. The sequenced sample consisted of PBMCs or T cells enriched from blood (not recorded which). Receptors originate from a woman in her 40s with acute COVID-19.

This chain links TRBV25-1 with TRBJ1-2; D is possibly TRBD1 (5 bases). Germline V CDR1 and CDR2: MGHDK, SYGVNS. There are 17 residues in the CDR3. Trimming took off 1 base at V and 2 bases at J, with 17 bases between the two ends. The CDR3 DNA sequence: TGTGCCAGCAGTGAATCCTGGCAGAGGGGAGGGAACTATGGCTACACCTTC. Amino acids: CASSESWQRGGNYGYTF.

Here the CDR3 DNA reads TGCGCCAGCAGCTTGGTGGCTAGCGGGGGGGCATACGAGCAGTTCTTC. Protein product: CASSLVASGGAYEQFF. V gene TRBV5-1 combines with J gene TRBJ2-1; 12 nucleotides align to TRBD2. The junction had 8 bases not matched to a gene; V was cut back by 0 bases and J by 10 bases. CDR1 and CDR2 (germline): SGHRS, YFSETQ. CDR3 length: 16 amino acids.

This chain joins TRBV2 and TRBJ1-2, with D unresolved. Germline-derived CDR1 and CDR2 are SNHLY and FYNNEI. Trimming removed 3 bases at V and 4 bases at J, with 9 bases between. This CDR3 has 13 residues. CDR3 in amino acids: CASSEGSVYGYTF. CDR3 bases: TGTGCCAGCAGTGAGGGCTCCGTCTATGGCTACACCTTC.

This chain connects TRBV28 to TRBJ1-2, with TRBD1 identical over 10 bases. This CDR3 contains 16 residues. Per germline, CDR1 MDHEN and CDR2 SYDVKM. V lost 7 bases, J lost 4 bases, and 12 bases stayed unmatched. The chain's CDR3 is CASNLIGTGDGYGYTF. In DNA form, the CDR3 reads TGTGCCAGCAACCTTATTGGGACAGGGGATGGCTATGGCTACACCTTC.

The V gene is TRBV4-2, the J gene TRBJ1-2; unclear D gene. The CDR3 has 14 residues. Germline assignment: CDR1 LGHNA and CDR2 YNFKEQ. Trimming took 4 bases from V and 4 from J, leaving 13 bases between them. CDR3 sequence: CASSRRLEGYGYTF. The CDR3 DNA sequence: TGTGCCAGCAGCCGCAGGTTGGAAGGCTATGGCTACACCTTC.

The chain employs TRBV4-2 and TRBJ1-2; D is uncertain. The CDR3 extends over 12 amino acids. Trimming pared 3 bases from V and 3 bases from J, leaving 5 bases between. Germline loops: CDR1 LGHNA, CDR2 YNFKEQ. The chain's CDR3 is CASSQSYYGYTF. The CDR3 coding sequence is TGTGCCAGCAGCCAGAGCTACTATGGCTACACCTTC.

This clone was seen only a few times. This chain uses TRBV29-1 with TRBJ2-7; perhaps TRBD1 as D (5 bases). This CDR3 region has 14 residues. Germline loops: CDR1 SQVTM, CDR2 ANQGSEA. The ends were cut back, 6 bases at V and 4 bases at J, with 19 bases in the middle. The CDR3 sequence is CSVQRGIGRYEQYF. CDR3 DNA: TGCAGCGTCCAAAGGGGTATTGGCCGGTACGAGCAGTACTTC.

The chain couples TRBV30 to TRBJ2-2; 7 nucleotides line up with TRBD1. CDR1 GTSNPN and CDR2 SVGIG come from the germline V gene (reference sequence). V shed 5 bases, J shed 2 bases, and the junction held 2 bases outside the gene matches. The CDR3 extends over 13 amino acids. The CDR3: CAWGDSNTGELFF. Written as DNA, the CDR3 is TGTGCCTGGGGGGACAGCAACACCGGGGAGCTGTTTTTT.

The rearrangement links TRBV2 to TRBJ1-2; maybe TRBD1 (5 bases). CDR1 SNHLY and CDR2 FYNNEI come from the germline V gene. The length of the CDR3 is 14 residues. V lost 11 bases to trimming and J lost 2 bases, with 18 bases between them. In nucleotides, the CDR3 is TGTGCCGGGGCAGGAGACGGGTTCAACTATGGCTACACCTTC. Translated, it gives CAGAGDGFNYGYTF.

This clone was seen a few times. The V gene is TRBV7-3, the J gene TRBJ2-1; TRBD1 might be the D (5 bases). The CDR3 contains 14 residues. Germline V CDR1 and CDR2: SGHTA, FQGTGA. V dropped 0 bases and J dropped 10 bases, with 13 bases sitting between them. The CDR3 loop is CASSLTSGSFEQFF. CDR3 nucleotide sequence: TGTGCCAGCAGCTTAACGTCAGGGTCTTTCGAGCAGTTCTTC.

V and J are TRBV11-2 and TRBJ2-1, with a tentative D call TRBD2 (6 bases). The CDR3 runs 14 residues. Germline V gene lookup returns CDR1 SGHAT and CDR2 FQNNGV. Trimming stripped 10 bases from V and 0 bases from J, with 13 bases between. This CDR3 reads CATLGRGSYNEQFF. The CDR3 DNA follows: TGTGCCACACTTGGGCGGGGCTCCTACAATGAGCAGTTCTTC.

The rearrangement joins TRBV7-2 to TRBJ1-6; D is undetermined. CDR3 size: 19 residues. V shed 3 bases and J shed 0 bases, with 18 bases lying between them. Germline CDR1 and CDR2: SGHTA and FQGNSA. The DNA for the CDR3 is TGTGCCAGCAGCTTGGGCCACTTGATACCTGGCTCCTATAATTCACCCCTCCACTTT. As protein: CASSLGHLIPGSYNSPLHF.

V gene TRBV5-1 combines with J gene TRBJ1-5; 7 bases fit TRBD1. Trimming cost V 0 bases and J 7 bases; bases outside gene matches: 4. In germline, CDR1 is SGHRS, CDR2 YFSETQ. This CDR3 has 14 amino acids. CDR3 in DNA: TGCGCCAGCAGCTTGGCATCAGGGGGGCAGCCCCAGCATTTT. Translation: CASSLASGGQPQHF.

The CDR3 spells CASLNRGINQPQHF. The CDR3, as DNA: TGTGCCAGCTTAAACAGGGGTATCAATCAGCCCCAGCATTTT. The rearrangement joins TRBV6-5 to TRBJ1-5; 7 bases agree with TRBD1. Germline V gene sequence: CDR1 MNHEY, CDR2 SVGAGI. The length of the CDR3 is 14 residues. Trimming at V came to 8 bases and at J to 3 bases, leaving 7 bases not matched to a gene.

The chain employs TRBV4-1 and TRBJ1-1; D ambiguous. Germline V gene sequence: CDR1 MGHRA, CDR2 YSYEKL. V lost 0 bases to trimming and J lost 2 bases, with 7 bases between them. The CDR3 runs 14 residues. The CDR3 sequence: CASSQDSRNTEAFF. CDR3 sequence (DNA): TGCGCCAGCAGCCAAGATAGTAGAAACACTGAAGCTTTCTTT.

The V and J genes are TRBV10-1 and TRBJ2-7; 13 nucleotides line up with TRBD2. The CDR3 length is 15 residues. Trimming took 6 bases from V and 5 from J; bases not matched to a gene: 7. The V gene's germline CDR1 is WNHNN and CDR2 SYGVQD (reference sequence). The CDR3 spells CASSRTSGRGNEQYF. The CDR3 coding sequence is TGCGCCAGCAGCCGGACTAGCGGGAGAGGCAACGAGCAGTACTTC.

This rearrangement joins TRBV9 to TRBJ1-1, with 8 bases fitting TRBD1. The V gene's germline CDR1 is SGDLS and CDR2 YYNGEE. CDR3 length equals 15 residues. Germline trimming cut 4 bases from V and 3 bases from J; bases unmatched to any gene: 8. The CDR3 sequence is CASSSGQGWDTEAFF. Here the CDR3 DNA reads TGTGCCAGCAGCTCCGGACAGGGCTGGGACACTGAAGCTTTCTTT.

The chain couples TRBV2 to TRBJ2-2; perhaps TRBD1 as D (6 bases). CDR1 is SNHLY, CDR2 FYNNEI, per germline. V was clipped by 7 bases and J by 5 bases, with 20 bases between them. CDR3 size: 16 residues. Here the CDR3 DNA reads TGTGCCAGCACCTATACAGGGCGCCCGGGAACCGGGGAGCTGTTTTTT. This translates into CASTYTGRPGTGELFF.

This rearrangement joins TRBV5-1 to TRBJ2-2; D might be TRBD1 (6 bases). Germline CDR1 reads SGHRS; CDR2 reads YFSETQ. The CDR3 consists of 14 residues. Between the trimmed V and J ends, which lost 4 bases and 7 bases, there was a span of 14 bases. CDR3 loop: CASSHPQGIGELFF. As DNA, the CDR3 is TGCGCCAGCAGCCACCCACAGGGAATCGGGGAGCTGTTTTTT.

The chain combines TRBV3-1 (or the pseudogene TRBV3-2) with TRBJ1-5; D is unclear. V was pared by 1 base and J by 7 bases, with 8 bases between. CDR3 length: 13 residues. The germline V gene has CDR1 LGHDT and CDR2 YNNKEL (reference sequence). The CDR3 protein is CASSQANLQPQHF. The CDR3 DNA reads TGTGCCAGCAGCCAAGCCAATCTACAGCCCCAGCATTTT.